This T cell receptor beta chain was recorded in a study of T-cell reconstitution after alpha-beta-depleted transplantation in children. For TCRbeta, the library was prepared with unique molecular identifiers. Each CDR3 protein is one row after TCRdb ran MiXCR on the PCR reads. The repertoire includes 190,000 or so distinct CDR3 sequences, about 6.4% of them detected once, and about 2.9% sits in the top ten. The sample here was PBMCs from the stem cell graft donor, taken from the stem cell graft. This clonotype was sampled from a human donor who donated a stem cell graft to a child with Wiskott-Aldrich syndrome.

CDR3 amino acids: CASSEPTERQETQYF. CDR3 nucleotide sequence: TGCGCCAGCAGTGAGCCCACTGAAAGACAAGAGACCCAGTACTTC. The genes are TRBV10-2 and TRBJ2-5; D is undetermined. The CDR3 extends over 15 amino acids. Between the trimmed V and J ends, which lost 2 bases and 2 bases, there was a span of 12 bases. From germline, CDR1 is WSHSY and CDR2 SAAADI.